Listed below are T cell receptor beta chains from one sample, sequenced in a study of tumor and adjacent non-tumor tissue in lung cancer. MiXCR, applied by TCRdb to the multiplex PCR reads, yields one record per CDR3 protein. The sample has some 78,000 distinct CDR3 sequences; 75% to 90% are singletons. The sequencing sample was made of lung tumor tissue. The receptors shown here come from a woman between 45 and 60 years old with non-small cell lung cancer. Both conserved end residues are part of each CDR3. D genes are given only for firm matches. Expanded clones are given a class, and other clones once, few, many or no size at all.

clone size | J gene | D gene | V gene | CDR3 protein | CDR3 DNA
. | TRBJ2-1 | . | TRBV7-2 | CASSIRATEQFF | TGTGCCAGCAGCATTAGGGCTACGGAGCAGTTCTTC
. | TRBJ2-5 | . | TRBV12-3/TRBV12-4 | CARSLSPQEAQYF | TGTGCCCGCAGTTTATCACCACAAGAGGCCCAGTACTTC
few | TRBJ2-7 | . | TRBV28 | CVSSFWDWSHEQYF | TGTGTCAGCAGTTTTTGGGATTGGTCCCACGAGCAGTACTTC
. | TRBJ2-2 | . | TRBV20-1 | CSASPSSRTEELFF | TGCAGTGCTAGCCCCAGTAGCCGGACCGAGGAGCTGTTCTTT
. | TRBJ2-7 | TRBD2 | TRBV7-2 | CASSYIAGGPYEQYF | TGTGCCAGCAGCTACATAGCGGGAGGACCCTACGAGCAATACTTC
few | TRBJ1-6 | TRBD1 | TRBV20-1 | CSAHRDRAYNTALHF | TGCAGTGCTCACCGGGACAGGGCCTATAATACAGCCCTCCACTTT
. | TRBJ2-7 | . | TRBV29-1 | CSVEDGTYEQYF | TGCAGCGTTGAAGATGGGACATACGAGCAGTACTTC
. | TRBJ2-7 | . | TRBV5-5 | CVSSLDNGRFYEQYF | TGTGTCAGCAGCTTAGATAACGGGAGATTCTACGAGCAGTATTTC
once | TRBJ2-1 | TRBD1 | TRBV12-3/TRBV12-4 | CASGRTDRSGEQFF | TGTGCCAGTGGCAGGACGGACAGGTCGGGTGAGCAGTTCTTC
. | TRBJ1-5 | . | TRBV28 | CASRQGNNQSQHF | TGTGCCAGTCGGCAGGGGAATAATCAGTCCCAGCATTTT
. | TRBJ2-7 | . | TRBV11-2 | CSSSLSPSPSYEQYF | TGTTCCAGCAGTTTATCTCCGAGTCCCTCCTACGAGCAGTACTTT
. | TRBJ2-3 | . | TRBV20-1 | CSAYGTGMTDTQYF | TGCAGTGCATACGGGACTGGTATGACAGATACGCAGTATTTT
. | TRBJ2-1 | . | TRBV4-3 | CANSQTVLGGEQFF | TGCGCCAACAGCCAAACCGTTTTAGGTGGTGAGCAGTTCTTC
. | TRBJ2-3 | TRBD2 | TRBV29-1 | CSSASGDLSTQYF | TGCAGTTCGGCCAGCGGGGACCTCAGTACGCAGTATTTT
. | TRBJ2-7 | . | TRBV20-1 | CSALSVLGGPFYEQCF | TGCAGTGCTCTGTCGGTGCTCGGAGGGCCGTTCTACGAGCAGTGCTTC
. | TRBJ2-6 | . | TRBV29-1 | CSLDSSEANVLTF | TGCAGCCTTGATAGCTCTGAGGCCAACGTCCTGACTTTC
. | TRBJ2-3 | . | TRBV7-2 | CASSPTTGTDTQYF | TGTGCCAGCAGCCCAACCACAGGCACAGATACGCAGTATTTT
. | TRBJ2-5 | . | TRBV6-5 | CANSGTTQETQDF | TGTGCCAACTCAGGGACCACCCAAGAGACCCAGGACTTC
. | TRBJ2-7 | . | TRBV14 | CVSGQDHRTENVYEQYF | TGTGTCAGCGGCCAAGATCACAGGACCGAAAATGTTTACGAGCAGTACTTC
. | TRBJ1-2 | TRBD1 | TRBV6-6 | CAGSFTGAENDCTF | TGTGCCGGCAGTTTCACAGGGGCGGAGAATGACTGCACCTTC
many | TRBJ1-1 | . | TRBV28 | CASSPPTKNTEAFF | TGTGCCAGCAGCCCACCGACAAAGAACACTGAAGCTTTCTTT
. | TRBJ2-3 | . | TRBV6-5 | CANSYVATDTQYF | TGTGCCAACAGTTACGTGGCCACAGATACACAGTATTTT
. | TRBJ2-7 | TRBD2 | TRBV29-1 | CSVNATSGSYEQYF | TGCAGCGTTAACGCGACTAGCGGGAGCTACGAGCAGTACTTC
few | TRBJ2-1 | TRBD2 | TRBV5-5 | CANSSSRIAGDNEQFF | TGTGCCAACAGCTCGTCCCGGATAGCGGGAGATAATGAGCAGTTCTTC
once | TRBJ2-3 | . | TRBV11-1 | CASRGKVMDTQYF | TGTGCTAGCAGAGGGAAAGTGATGGATACGCAGTATTTT
. | TRBJ2-1 | . | TRBV20-1 | CSAPWDRGDEQFF | TGCAGTGCTCCCTGGGATAGGGGTGATGAGCAGTTCTTC
few | TRBJ2-7 | . | TRBV6-5 | CASRLLLRNSYEQYF | TGTGCCAGCAGGCTCTTATTGCGGAACTCCTATGAGCAGTACTTC
once | TRBJ2-2 | . | TRBV20-1 | CSARELPYRELFF | TGCAGTGCTAGAGAACTCCCGTATAGGGAGCTGTTTTTT
. | TRBJ2-1 | . | TRBV20-1 | CSAHITGTGEQLF | TGCAGTGCGCACATAACGGGAACGGGTGAGCAGCTCTTC
. | TRBJ2-1 | TRBD1 | TRBV5-5 | CARNLGTDNEQFF | TGTGCCAGGAACTTGGGGACAGACAATGAGCAGTTCTTC
. | TRBJ2-1 | TRBD2 | TRBV11-2 | CANTSEGGGSSYNEQFF | TGTGCCAACACCTCAGAGGGCGGGGGAAGCTCCTACAATGAGCAATTCTTC
. | TRBJ2-5 | . | TRBV20-1 | CSANHQQQKETQYF | TGCAGTGCTAATCATCAACAGCAAAAAGAGACTCAGTACTTC
. | TRBJ2-7 | . | TRBV11-2 | CASSLDRGFYEEHF | TGTGCCAGCAGCTTGGACAGAGGATTCTATGAGGAGCACTTC
. | TRBJ2-7 | . | TRBV4-3 | CASIHLIGESYEQYF | TGCGCCAGCATCCACCTGATCGGAGAGTCCTACGAGCAGTACTTC
. | TRBJ2-1 | TRBD2 | TRBV6-5 | CASSRELAGVYEQFF | TGTGCCAGCAGTAGGGAACTAGCGGGAGTCTACGAGCAGTTCTTC
. | TRBJ2-2 | . | TRBV29-1 | CSVGPVGGFVTGELFF | TGCAGCGTTGGACCAGTGGGAGGCTTTGTCACCGGGGAGCTGTTTTTT
. | TRBJ1-2 | TRBD1 | TRBV6-1 | CASSRTGGQGTGYTF | TGTGCCAGCAGTAGAACCGGCGGACAGGGGACTGGCTACACCTTC
. | TRBJ2-7 | . | TRBV29-1 | CSGGDQGVEEYF | TGCAGCGGGGGGGATCAGGGAGTCGAGGAGTACTTC
. | TRBJ2-1 | . | TRBV28 | CASKTGWTTYNEQFF | TGTGCCAGCAAAACCGGATGGACTACCTACAATGAGCAGTTCTTC
. | TRBJ2-5 | . | TRBV20-1 | CSARAGRQETQDF | TGCAGTGCTAGAGCTGGGCGGCAAGAGACCCAGGACTTC
many | TRBJ2-1 | . | TRBV30 | CAAEGTVYNEQFF | TGTGCCGCAGAGGGGACGGTATACAATGAGCAGTTCTTC
. | TRBJ2-2 | . | TRBV6-6 | CASTIGRALNTGELFF | TGTGCCAGCACTATTGGGAGAGCCCTCAACACCGGGGAGCTGTTTTTT
. | TRBJ2-7 | . | TRBV11-2 | CASNLATGRTGPYEQYF | TGTGCCAGCAACTTAGCCACGGGACGCACGGGGCCGTACGAGCAGTACTTC